The rows below give T cell receptor beta chains drawn from one sample of a study of OX40 agonist ivuxolimab in advanced cancers. Sequenced by immunoSEQ multiplex PCR; TCRdb stores in-frame clones only, minus some. This table holds some 19,000 clones, about 90% found once. Sequenced here: CD4+ or CD8+ T cells sorted from blood, sampled in a trial of the OX40 agonist ivuxolimab. The receptors stem from an adult with an advanced solid tumor such as melanoma, head and neck, liver or kidney cancer. CDR3s include the opening cysteine and the closing phenylalanine or tryptophan. D genes are given only for firm matches. The size of a clone is reported for some rows only, either as once, few or many, or as a class for expanded clones.

d_call	clone_size	v_call	j_call	cdr3_nt	cdr3_aa
-	-	TRBV5-5	TRBJ1-4	TGTGCCAGCAGCGACCCCCCCAGGGAAAAACTGTTTTTT	CASSDPPREKLFF
TRBD2	-	TRBV10-3	TRBJ2-1	TGTGCCATCAGTAAACTAATTCCCCTCACTTTGGGCACTAGCGGACGTCGTAATGAGCAGTTCTTC	CAISKLIPLTLGTSGRRNEQFF
-	-	TRBV28	TRBJ1-4	TGTGCCAGCAGTTTTTCTGAAAAACTGTTTTTT	CASSFSEKLFF
TRBD2	-	TRBV18	TRBJ2-7	TGTGCCAGCTCACCAGGCAGCGGGAAAAGGCTCTACGAGCAGTACTTC	CASSPGSGKRLYEQYF
-	-	TRBV19	TRBJ1-1	TGTGCCAGTAGTATATCCTTGGACAGTCCCACTGAAGCTTTCTTT	CASSISLDSPTEAFF
TRBD1	-	TRBV4-1	TRBJ2-7	TGCGCCAGCAGCCGCATGCAGGGGGCCGATTACGAGCAGTACTTC	CASSRMQGADYEQYF
-	-	TRBV9	TRBJ1-1	TGTGCCAGCAGCGTAGGAGCAGACCTGAACACTGAAGCTTTCTTT	CASSVGADLNTEAFF
-	-	TRBV27	TRBJ2-7	TGTGCCAGCAGTTTAAGGGGGGGCTACGAGCAGTACTTC	CASSLRGGYEQYF
TRBD1	few	TRBV6-1	TRBJ2-7	TGTGCCAGCAGTGCCATGTGGACAGGGATGAACATACGGGAGCAGTACTTC	CASSAMWTGMNIREQYF
TRBD2	-	TRBV23-1	TRBJ2-2	TGCGCCAGCAGTCAATCGTCTAGCGGGAGTAACTTTATGAACACCGGGGAGCTGTTTTTT	CASSQSSSGSNFMNTGELFF
TRBD2	few	TRBV7-8	TRBJ2-1	TGTGCCAGCAGCATAAACCCAGGACTAGCGGGAGGGTACAATGAGCAGTTCTTC	CASSINPGLAGGYNEQFF
TRBD2	-	TRBV7-6	TRBJ2-7	TGTGCCAGCAGCTCTCTAGCGGGAGGGCCCGACTACGAGCAGTACTTC	CASSSLAGGPDYEQYF
-	-	TRBV19	TRBJ1-5	TGTGCCAGTAGTATACGGGGACTTAATAGCAATCAGCCCCAGCATTTT	CASSIRGLNSNQPQHF
TRBD1	-	TRBV4-3	TRBJ2-1	TGCGCCAGCAGCCAAGATACAGGGGTTTCTGAGCAGTTCTTC	CASSQDTGVSEQFF
-	-	TRBV2	TRBJ2-7	TGTGCCAGCAGTGGACTAGACAGCTCCTACGAGCAGTACTTC	CASSGLDSSYEQYF
TRBD2	-	TRBV6-5	TRBJ2-1	TGTGCCAGCAGTTACGGGACTAGTGGCAATGAGCAGTTCTTC	CASSYGTSGNEQFF
-	-	TRBV6-6	TRBJ2-1	TGTGCCAGCAGTTACACTGAGCAGTTCTTC	CASSYTEQFF
-	-	TRBV9	TRBJ1-5	TGTGCCAGCAGCGGGACCCCAGGCAATCAGCCCCAGCATTTT	CASSGTPGNQPQHF
-	-	TRBV28	TRBJ2-1	TGTGCCAGCAGTTCCCTTTTCCCTGAGCAGTTCTTC	CASSSLFPEQFF
TRBD2	once	TRBV4-3	TRBJ2-7	TGCGCCAGCAGCACCTGGACTAGCGGTTACGAGCAGTACTTC	CASSTWTSGYEQYF
-	-	TRBV28	TRBJ2-2	TGTGCCAGCGCAGACGTGGACACCGGGGAGCTGTTTTTT	CASADVDTGELFF
-	few	TRBV7-9	TRBJ1-3	TGTGCCAGCAGCTTAGTACAGGGCGGAAACACCATATATTTT	CASSLVQGGNTIYF
-	-	TRBV28	TRBJ2-2	TGTGCCAGCAGCCTGAACACCGGGGAGCTGTTTTTT	CASSLNTGELFF
-	-	TRBV4-2	TRBJ2-7	TGTGCCAGCAGCCAAGAATACGAGCAGTACTTC	CASSQEYEQYF